These 14 T cell receptor beta chains were sequenced from one sample in a study of persistence of HIV-infected CD4 T cells. Lysates of CMV-infected fibroblasts at 10 ug/mL stimulated these cells. CD40L-negative CD69-negative CD45RO-high memory CD4+ T cells were sorted as populations depleted of antigen-responding cells. Their specific antigens are unknown. The libraries were made with immunoSEQ version 4 in survey mode. Sequencing was performed with immunoSEQ multiplex PCR; in TCRdb, only in-frame clones are kept and a portion is missing. This sample yields 25,000 to 35,000 clones, of which around 82% are seen a single time; roughly 0.86% belongs to the top ten. Sequenced material: CD4+ T cells sorted from PBMCs after roughly 18-hour stimulation, taken from a patient who received antiretroviral therapy. These receptors were taken from an adult man with HIV who was CMV-seropositive.

J is TRBJ2-2 and V is TRBV27, with 15 bases matching TRBD2. With V trimmed by 6 bases and J by 1 base, 9 bases remained unmatched. The CDR3 covers 19 residues. CDR1 is MNHEY, CDR2 SMNVEV, per germline (reference sequence). The CDR3 sequence is CASSVVGLAGGGNTGELFF. Written as DNA, the CDR3 is TGTGCCAGCAGCGTAGTGGGACTAGCGGGGGGCGGGAACACCGGGGAGCTGTTTTTT.

The chain recombines TRBV2 with TRBJ2-7, with D maybe TRBD1 (6 bases). Looked up from germline, CDR1 is SNHLY and CDR2 is FYNNEI. This CDR3 spans 14 amino acids. Trimming took 7 bases from V and 5 from J, leaving 18 bases between them. The CDR3 region is CASTSGWGRDEQYF. CDR3 bases: TGTGCCAGCACCTCCGGTTGGGGGCGCGACGAGCAGTACTTC.

The chain is built from TRBV10-3 and TRBJ2-5; TRBD1 might be the D (6 bases). Looked up from germline, CDR1 is ENHRY and CDR2 is SYGVKD. CDR3 length equals 13 residues. V lost 5 bases and J 2 bases, leaving 9 bases between the germline ends. DNA for the CDR3: TGTGCCATCAGTCGGACAGATCAAGAGACCCAGTACTTC. Translated: CAISRTDQETQYF.

This clone was counted only a few times. An end of the junction does not agree with germline; a read error may underlie this. The CDR3 DNA sequence: TGTGCCAGCTCAGCTGTTGAAAGGGCGGTAGGGGATTTT. Translating gives CASSAVERAVGDF. The V gene is TRBV18, the J gene TRBJ2-3; D may be TRBD1 (5 bases). This CDR3 region has 13 residues. Germline V gene data show CDR1 as KGHSH and CDR2 as LQKENI.

The chain uses TRBV11-3 and TRBJ2-1, with 8 bases lining up with TRBD1. V lost 1 base and J lost 4; bases outside the gene matches: 9. CDR3 length: 17 amino acids. Looked up from germline, CDR1 is SGHNT and CDR2 is YENEEA. CDR3 loop: CASSLGATGGRYNEQFF. The CDR3 DNA is TGTGCCAGCAGCTTAGGGGCCACAGGGGGAAGATACAATGAGCAGTTCTTC.

This rearrangement joins TRBV15 to TRBJ1-2; weak D call: TRBD1 (5 bases). The length of the CDR3 is 14 residues. The V end was cut by 3 bases, the J end by 2 bases, with 10 bases between. Germline CDR1 LNHNV, CDR2 YYDKDF (reference sequence). The CDR3 DNA reads TGTGCCACCAGCAGTCCCGGGACCAACTATGGCTACACCTTC. The encoded protein is CATSSPGTNYGYTF.

This chain joins TRBV14 and TRBJ2-3; tentative D call: TRBD1 (8 bases). The ends were cut back, 4 bases at V and 2 bases at J, with 16 bases in the middle. The CDR3 covers 16 residues. CDR1 is SGHDN, CDR2 FVKESK, per germline. DNA for the CDR3: TGTGCCAGCAGCCCTGGACAGGGAGGGGCCACAGATACGCAGTATTTT. As protein: CASSPGQGGATDTQYF.

V and J are TRBV7-8 and TRBJ1-5; D not resolved. In germline, CDR1 is SGHVS, CDR2 FQNEAQ. Trimming pared 5 bases from V and 1 base from J, leaving 15 bases between. This CDR3 is built from 16 residues. The chain's CDR3 is CASSPLRHLSNQPQHF. Written as DNA, the CDR3 is TGTGCCAGCAGCCCCCTCCGGCACCTAAGCAATCAGCCCCAGCATTTT.

The chain is built from TRBV10-1 and TRBJ2-3; TRBD2 might be the D (6 bases). The V gene's germline CDR1 is WNHNN and CDR2 SYGVQD (reference sequence). The V end was cut by 0 bases, the J end by 8 bases, with 9 bases between. This CDR3 is built from 13 residues. In DNA form, the CDR3 reads TGCGCCAGCAGTGAGTCGGTGGGACTTACGCAGTATTTT. Amino acids: CASSESVGLTQYF.

This chain's CDR3 is CASSLSGKETQYF. CDR3 nucleotide sequence: TGTGCCAGCAGCTTATCCGGGAAAGAGACCCAGTACTTC. This chain links TRBV7-6 with TRBJ2-5, with TRBD2 as a possible D gene (5 bases). Trimming cost V 2 bases and J 3 bases, with 7 bases left between them. This CDR3 is 13 amino acids long. Germline CDR1 and CDR2: SGHVS and FNYEAQ.

The chain has TRBV19 and TRBJ2-5; perhaps D is TRBD1 or TRBD2 (5 bases each). Per the germline V gene, CDR1 is LNHDA and CDR2 is SQIVND (reference sequence). This CDR3 spans 14 amino acids. Trimming took 5 bases from V and 0 from J, leaving 10 bases between them. The chain's CDR3 is CASSSGRYQETQYF. The CDR3 DNA is TGTGCCAGTAGTTCGGGACGGTACCAAGAGACCCAGTACTTC.

In this sample, this clone turned up once. V usage is TRBV20-1 and J usage is TRBJ2-7; the D is unclear. V lost 3 bases and J 2 bases, leaving 8 bases between the germline ends. The CDR3 contains 12 residues. CDR1 is DFQATT and CDR2 is SNEGSKA in the germline V gene (reference sequence). In nucleotides, the CDR3 is TGCAGTGCTAGTGTTCTAACCTACGAGCAGTACTTC. Protein: CSASVLTYEQYF.

CDR3: CASTPRGLNTEAFF. The CDR3 DNA reads as TGTGCCAGTACCCCCCGGGGGCTGAACACTGAAGCTTTCTTT. V gene TRBV19 combines with J gene TRBJ1-1; the D gene is possibly TRBD1 (6 bases). The CDR3 runs 14 residues. Trimming cost V 7 bases and J 0 bases, with 12 bases left between them. Germline values: CDR1 LNHDA, CDR2 SQIVND (reference sequence). Variable domain in full (rest from reference TRBV19 and TRBJ1-1): DGGITQSPKYLFRKEGQNVTLSCEQNLNHDAMYWYRQDPGQGLRLIYYSQIVNDFQKGDIAEGYSVSREKKESFPLTVTSAQKNPTAFYLCASTPRGLNTEAFFGQGTRLTVV.

The chain has TRBV21-1 and TRBJ2-3; the table's TRBD1 call for D was not verified on the DNA. TRBV21-1 is described as a pseudogene. CDR3 length equals 17 residues. CDR3 coding DNA: TGTGCCAGCAGCAAAGGGTTCAGGGGGCCGTCCACAGATACGCAGTATTTT. Translated: CASSKGFRGPSTDTQYF.